This entry lists 24 T cell receptor beta chains sequenced from one sample in a study of blood T cell repertoires in COVID-19. The repertoire was sequenced with immunoSEQ multiplex PCR; TCRdb's copy has only in-frame clones and lacks some. The table lists roughly 250,000 clones, roughly four fifths of them singletons. The specimen sequenced was peripheral blood. Receptor source: a woman aged 60 to 75 with active or convalescent COVID-19.

This chain uses TRBV10-1 with TRBJ2-7, with 9 bases identical to TRBD1. The CDR3 length is 15 residues. CDR1 and CDR2 from the germline V gene are WNHNN and SYGVQD (reference sequence). V gave up 8 bases and J gave up 1 base; unmatched junction bases: 9. This CDR3 is CASSPGGTGSYEQYF. CDR3 DNA: TGCGCCAGCTCCCCAGGAGGGACAGGGTCCTACGAGCAGTACTTC.

The chain couples TRBV5-8 to TRBJ1-2; 11 bases are a match to TRBD1. The CDR3 runs to 15 residues. Germline lookup yields CDR1 SGHTS and CDR2 YDEGEE. With 4 bases clipped from V and 1 base from J, the junction kept 3 bases outside the gene matches. The CDR3 bases are TGTGCCAGCAGCGCCGGGACAGGGGGTAACTATGGCTACACCTTC. Amino acid sequence: CASSAGTGGNYGYTF.

This clone was seen a handful of times. The gene calls are TRBV6-4 and TRBJ1-1; TRBD1 aligns across 7 bases. Trimming removed 4 bases from V and 4 bases from J; junction bases left unmatched: 6. Germline V CDR1 and CDR2: MRHNA, SNTAGT. This CDR3 region has 14 residues. Here the CDR3 reads CASSAQGGITEAFF. In DNA form, the CDR3 reads TGTGCCAGCAGTGCCCAGGGGGGCATCACTGAAGCTTTCTTT.

This rearrangement joins TRBV2 to TRBJ1-4; 10 bases map to TRBD1. Germline V CDR1 and CDR2: SNHLY, FYNNEI. J lost 8 bases, V lost 6 bases, and 6 bases had no gene match. This CDR3 is built from 14 residues. This chain's CDR3 is CASRDRGLREKLFF. CDR3 in DNA: TGTGCCAGCAGAGACAGGGGGCTTAGGGAAAAACTGTTTTTT.

Only a few counts were recorded for this clone. The CDR3 bases are TGCGCCACGTCGGGGTCTAGCGGGGGCCGGGGAGATACGCAGTATTTT. Protein sequence: CATSGSSGGRGDTQYF. The V call is TRBV10-1, the J call TRBJ2-3; 10 bases are a match to TRBD2. After removal of 10 bases from V and 5 bases from J, the junction contained 15 bases not matched to a gene. Germline CDR1 and CDR2: WNHNN and SYGVQD (reference sequence). This CDR3 region has 16 residues.

This clone was found a few times. Other DNA sequences in the sample encode the same CDR3. This chain uses TRBV6-1 with TRBJ2-7, with unresolved D. Germline CDR1 is MNHNS and CDR2 is SASEGT. V lost 1 base to trimming and J lost 6 bases, with 4 bases between them. This CDR3 has 11 amino acids. The CDR3 nucleotides are TGTGCCAGCAGTGAAGTCGGCGAGCAGTACTTC. Translation: CASSEVGEQYF.

The J gene is TRBJ1-2, the V gene TRBV30, with a weak D call TRBD1 (5 bases). V lost 2 bases and J 6 bases, leaving 10 bases between the germline ends. CDR3 length equals 12 residues. CDR1 and CDR2 from the germline V gene are GTSNPN and SVGIG (reference sequence). CDR3 coding DNA: TGTGCCTGGAGTACGGGGGGAGATGGCTACACCTTC. Translation: CAWSTGGDGYTF.

For this clone: This sample includes further DNA sequences coding for the same CDR3. This chain joins TRBV6-6 and TRBJ1-2, with D possibly being TRBD1 (5 bases). Germline values: CDR1 MNHNY, CDR2 SVGAGI (reference sequence). CDR3 length: 14 residues. Trimming cost V 0 bases and J 2 bases, with 7 bases left between them. The CDR3 nucleotides are TGTGCCAGCAGTTACTCGCGGGGGAACTATGGCTACACCTTC. Its translation: CASSYSRGNYGYTF.

A few counts support this clone. J is TRBJ2-3 and V is TRBV7-9, with TRBD1 identical over 7 bases. CDR1 is SEHNR, CDR2 FQNEAQ, per germline (reference sequence). The V segment lost 1 base and the J segment 0 bases; nucleotides outside the gene matches: 7. CDR3 length: 17 amino acids. The chain's CDR3 is CASSLGVGQVSTDTQYF. The DNA for the CDR3 is TGTGCCAGCAGCTTAGGGGTCGGACAGGTTAGCACAGATACGCAGTATTTT.

The chain links TRBV2 to TRBJ1-5; perhaps TRBD1 as D (5 bases). Germline CDR1 is SNHLY and CDR2 is FYNNEI. The CDR3 is 14 amino acids. The V end was cut by 3 bases, the J end by 0 bases, with 6 bases between. Written as DNA, the CDR3 is TGTGCCAGCAGTGAGACAGATAGCAATCAGCCCCAGCATTTT. Protein product: CASSETDSNQPQHF.

This chain joins TRBV4-3 and TRBJ1-5; weak D call: TRBD1 (5 bases). The germline V gene has CDR1 LGHNA and CDR2 YSLEER. The CDR3 contains 16 residues. V was cut by 4 bases and J by 2 bases, with 15 bases left in between. The CDR3 sequence is CASSPFPGGGNQPQHF. CDR3 sequence (DNA): TGCGCCAGCAGCCCCTTCCCGGGGGGAGGCAATCAGCCCCAGCATTTT.

Remarks on this clone: This same CDR3 is encoded by further DNA sequences in the sample. V usage is TRBV30 and J usage is TRBJ2-7; D is possibly TRBD2 (5 bases). Trimming cost V 5 bases and J 2 bases, with 10 bases left between them. CDR1 GTSNPN and CDR2 SVGIG come from the germline V gene (reference sequence). This CDR3 region has 12 residues. This chain's CDR3 is CAWSRGPYEQYF. CDR3 bases: TGTGCCTGGTCCCGGGGTCCCTACGAGCAGTACTTC.

This chain connects TRBV7-2 to TRBJ2-5, with 7 bases that match TRBD2. Trimming cost V 5 bases and J 7 bases; bases outside gene matches: 10. The germline CDR1 and CDR2 sequences are SGHTA and FQGNSA. The CDR3 has 14 amino acids. The CDR3 protein is CASSSTSVGGTQYF. CDR3 in DNA: TGTGCCAGCAGCAGCACTAGCGTTGGGGGGACCCAGTACTTC.

The V call is TRBV7-6, the J call TRBJ1-5; TRBD1 matches 8 bases. The CDR3 extends over 15 amino acids. J lost 7 bases, V lost 5 bases, and 10 bases had no gene match. Germline CDR1 and CDR2: SGHVS and FNYEAQ. CDR3 nucleotide sequence: TGTGCCAGCAGCAAACGTCAGGGGGCCGGCCAGCCCCAGCATTTT. It specifies CASSKRQGAGQPQHF.

The chain joins TRBV5-4 to TRBJ1-1; D is possibly TRBD1 (5 bases). CDR1 and CDR2 from the germline V gene are SGHNT and YYREEE (reference sequence). The V and J ends lost 4 bases and 1 base respectively, with 8 bases between them. CDR3 length equals 13 residues. This CDR3 is CASSPDTNTEAFF. The CDR3 bases are TGTGCCAGCAGCCCGGACACGAACACTGAAGCTTTCTTT.

Only one count was recorded for this clone. The chain employs TRBV18 and TRBJ2-2, with D tentatively TRBD1 (6 bases). V was shortened by 5 bases and J by 2 bases, with 9 bases between the two germline ends. Germline loops: CDR1 KGHSH, CDR2 LQKENI. The CDR3 is made up of 14 amino acids. CDR3 DNA: TGTGCCAGCTCAGCGGACAGTAACACCGGGGAGCTGTTTTTT. Translation: CASSADSNTGELFF.

This clone showed up just a few times. This rearrangement joins TRBV4-1 to TRBJ1-5; 9 nucleotides align to TRBD1. Trimming removed 0 bases from V and 2 bases from J; junction bases left unmatched: 20. The CDR3 extends over 22 amino acids. Germline V gene sequence: CDR1 MGHRA, CDR2 YSYEKL. The CDR3 region is CASSQDKKDIWDRERGNQPQHF. In DNA form, the CDR3 reads TGCGCCAGCAGCCAAGATAAGAAGGATATCTGGGACAGGGAGAGAGGCAATCAGCCCCAGCATTTT.

This clone was counted a few times. The chain combines TRBV7-2 with TRBJ2-7; unclear D gene. With 5 bases removed from V and 3 bases from J, the gap between germline ends came to 8 bases. From germline, CDR1 is SGHTA and CDR2 FQGNSA. This CDR3 is 12 amino acids long. In DNA form, the CDR3 reads TGTGCCAGCAGCCCACTTCGCTACGAGCAGTACTTC. The encoded protein is CASSPLRYEQYF.

The chain recombines TRBV6-5 with TRBJ2-5, with 7 bases matching TRBD1. CDR3 size: 15 residues. Germline trimming cut 2 bases from V and 1 base from J; bases unmatched to any gene: 4. Looked up from germline, CDR1 is MNHEY and CDR2 is SVGAGI. The CDR3 nucleotides read TGTGCCAGCAGTTACGGGACAGCTTCCCAAGAGACCCAGTACTTC. Translation: CASSYGTASQETQYF.

In this sample, this clone turned up once. The same CDR3 is also encoded by other DNA sequences in this sample. The rearrangement uses TRBV5-1 and TRBJ2-1; D may be TRBD1 (6 bases). V shed 2 bases and J shed 1 base, with 10 bases lying between them. CDR3 size: 15 residues. In germline, CDR1 is SGHRS, CDR2 YFSETQ. DNA for the CDR3: TGCGCCAGCAGCTTAGGCCAGGGGTCCTACAATGAGCAGTTCTTC. Its translation: CASSLGQGSYNEQFF.

J is TRBJ1-5 and V is TRBV7-9, with 9 bases matching TRBD1. V lost 5 bases to trimming and J lost 7 bases; unmatched junction nucleotides: 9. This CDR3 contains 15 residues. Looked up from germline, CDR1 is SEHNR and CDR2 is FQNEAQ (reference sequence). CDR3 sequence: CASSRGQGDHQPQHF. DNA of the CDR3: TGTGCCAGCAGCCGGGGACAGGGCGACCACCAGCCCCAGCATTTT.

As concerns this clone: The junction departs from the called germline gene at one end, perhaps through a read error. The chain carries TRBV3-1 (or the pseudogene TRBV3-2) and TRBJ2-1; D uncertain. Germline loops: CDR1 LGHDT, CDR2 YNNKEL (reference sequence). The CDR3 is made up of 15 amino acids. Here the CDR3 reads CASSQGQATYNEQFF. CDR3 bases: TGTGCCAGCAGTCAAGGCCAAGCCACCTACAATGAGCAGTTCTTC.

V usage is TRBV19 and J usage is TRBJ1-2; 7 positions match TRBD1. Losses at the gene ends were 10 bases for V and 7 bases for J; bases not matched to a gene: 6. This CDR3 contains 11 residues. CDR1 and CDR2 (germline): LNHDA, SQIVND (reference sequence). The DNA of the CDR3 is TGTGCCACCGAGACAGGGAGTGGCTACACCTTC. This sequence encodes CATETGSGYTF. The full variable domain, rest sourced from reference TRBV19 and TRBJ1-2, is DGGITQSPKYLFRKEGQNVTLSCEQNLNHDAMYWYRQDPGQGLRLIYYSQIVNDFQKGDIAEGYSVSREKKESFPLTVTSAQKNPTAFYLCATETGSGYTFGSGTRLTVV.

The chain is built from TRBV5-1 and TRBJ2-7, with 10 bases aligning to TRBD2. The J segment lost 0 bases and the V segment lost 1 base, leaving 4 bases of the junction unmatched. The germline gives CDR1 SGHRS, CDR2 YFSETQ. The CDR3 is made up of 16 amino acids. CDR3 loop: CASSLSLAGASYEQYF. The CDR3 coding sequence is TGCGCCAGCAGCTTGTCCCTAGCGGGGGCCTCCTACGAGCAGTACTTC.